Listed below are T cell receptor beta chains from one sample, sequenced in a study of T cells in Graves' hyperthyroidism and ophthalmopathy. TCRdb re-analysed the multiplex PCR reads in MiXCR, keeping a single row per CDR3 protein. The data contain about 49,000 distinct CDR3 sequences, 54% of them singletons. What was sequenced was peripheral blood or thyroid tissue (not recorded which). The receptors come from a man between 18 and 35 years old with Graves' hyperthyroidism. Both conserved end residues are part of each CDR3. The D gene is left open where the match is weak. Clone size is given for some rows only: seen once, a few or many times, or a class if the clone is expanded.

j_gene,d_gene,v_gene,abundance,CDR3aa,CDR3nt
TRBJ2-7,-,TRBV6-6,many,CASRTVPGAYEQYF,TGTGCCAGCAGGACAGTACCTGGGGCCTACGAGCAGTACTTC
TRBJ2-5,-,TRBV19,-,CASRTGTSGLQETQCF,TGTGCCAGTAGAACCGGGACCAGCGGACTTCAAGAGACCCAGTGCTTC
TRBJ2-2,-,TRBV7-2,-,CASSRGTGELFF,TGTGCCAGCAGTCGGGGGACCGGGGAGCTGTTTTTT
TRBJ2-7,-,TRBV6-2/TRBV6-3,many,CASTERPLEQYF,TGTGCCAGCACTGAACGCCCTTTGGAGCAGTACTTC
TRBJ2-7,-,TRBV15,-,CATSSRGEEQYF,TGTGCCACCAGCAGTCGTGGGGAGGAGCAGTACTTC
TRBJ2-6,-,TRBV18,-,CASSPPVTGANVLTF,TGTGCCAGCTCACCACCGGTGACTGGGGCCAACGTCCTGACTTTC
TRBJ2-7,-,TRBV7-2,many,CASSLLDSSSYEQYF,TGTGCCAGCAGCTTGTTAGACTCCTCTTCCTACGAGCAGTACTTC
TRBJ2-2,-,TRBV7-8,many,CASSLDAGYRSTGELFF,TGTGCCAGCAGCTTAGATGCAGGGTATCGGTCCACCGGGGAGCTGTTTTTT
TRBJ1-1,-,TRBV7-9,-,CASSLWTDTEAFF,TGTGCCAGCAGCTTGTGGACTGACACTGAAGCTTTCTTT
TRBJ2-3,-,TRBV7-9,many,CASSSWTEGTDTQYF,TGTGCCAGCAGCTCATGGACGGAAGGCACAGATACGCAGTATTTT
TRBJ2-5,-,TRBV7-9,once,CASSLARADQETQYF,TGTGCCAGCAGCTTAGCGAGGGCGGACCAAGAGACCCAGTACTTC
TRBJ2-3,TRBD2,TRBV15,many,CATSRVQRGPGDTQYF,TGTGCCACCAGCAGAGTCCAGCGGGGGCCCGGAGATACGCAGTATTTT
TRBJ1-6,TRBD1,TRBV2,-,CASSAGTGEASPLHF,TGTGCCAGCAGCGCCGGGACAGGGGAGGCCTCACCCCTCCACTTT
TRBJ2-2,-,TRBV14,-,CASTRANTGELFF,TGTGCCAGTACCAGGGCGAACACCGGGGAGCTGTTTTTT
TRBJ2-7,TRBD1,TRBV5-1,many,CASSARQGASYEQYF,TGCGCCAGCAGCGCGCGACAGGGGGCCTCCTACGAGCAGTACTTC
TRBJ1-5,-,TRBV9,-,CASSAAGYETQHF,TGTGCCAGCAGCGCGGCGGGGTACGAGACCCAGCATTTT
TRBJ2-7,TRBD2,TRBV20-1,-,CSARDPLAEILYEQYF,TGCAGTGCTAGAGACCCACTAGCGGAGATACTCTACGAGCAGTACTTC
TRBJ2-2,-,TRBV5-1,many,CASSPLGGGGWGTGELFF,TGCGCCAGCAGCCCCCTCGGCGGGGGCGGCTGGGGGACCGGGGAGCTGTTTTTT
TRBJ1-1,TRBD1,TRBV5-4,many,CASSLRGRDTEAFF,TGTGCCAGCAGTCTCAGGGGGCGAGACACTGAAGCTTTCTTT
TRBJ1-1,-,TRBV5-1,-,CASSLAPRGVGTEAFF,TGCGCCAGCAGCTTGGCCCCCCGGGGAGTGGGCACTGAAGCTTTCTTT
TRBJ2-7,TRBD2,TRBV7-9,-,CASSFATSGSIESYEQYF,TGTGCCAGCAGCTTTGCAACTAGCGGGAGTATTGAGTCCTACGAGCAGTACTTC
TRBJ1-1,-,TRBV4-1,medium-sized,CASSHGQINTEAFF,TGCGCCAGCAGCCATGGGCAAATAAACACTGAAGCTTTCTTT
TRBJ2-3,TRBD1,TRBV12-3/TRBV12-4,-,CASSPGQGYTDTQYF,TGTGCCAGCAGCCCTGGACAGGGCTACACAGATACGCAGTATTTT
TRBJ2-3,TRBD2,TRBV6-5,-,CASRPRLAGGTDTQYF,TGTGCCAGCAGGCCACGACTAGCGGGTGGCACAGATACGCAGTATTTT
TRBJ2-2,-,TRBV15,-,CATRDWDTGELFF,TGTGCCACCAGGGACTGGGACACCGGGGAGCTGTTTTTT
TRBJ1-6,-,TRBV11-2,-,CASSLENSPLHF,TGTGCCAGCAGCTTAGAGAATTCACCCCTCCACTTT
TRBJ1-1,-,TRBV27,-,CASSSWTAMNTEAFF,TGTGCCAGCAGTTCGTGGACAGCAATGAACACTGAAGCTTTCTTT
TRBJ2-5,-,TRBV20-1,many,CSARPRRIQETQYF,TGCAGTGCTAGACCCCGGCGGATCCAAGAGACCCAGTACTTC
TRBJ1-2,-,TRBV9,many,CASSREANYGYTF,TGTGCCAGCAGCCGCGAGGCCAACTATGGCTACACCTTC
TRBJ2-7,-,TRBV2,many,CASSTAPTYEQYF,TGTGCCAGCAGTACAGCCCCAACCTACGAGCAGTACTTC
TRBJ2-7,-,TRBV2,-,CASSPPSRGEQYF,TGTGCCAGCTCACCGCCATCCAGAGGGGAGCAGTACTTC
TRBJ1-2,TRBD1,TRBV7-2,-,CASRLTGTGTGYTF,TGTGCCAGCAGGCTAACCGGGACAGGGACCGGCTACACCTTC
TRBJ2-7,TRBD2,TRBV20-1,-,CSARAGGRSYEQYF,TGCAGTGCCCGAGCGGGGGGGCGGTCCTACGAGCAGTACTTC
TRBJ2-7,TRBD2,TRBV20-1,-,CSASLLLAGVNEQYF,TGCAGTGCTAGCCTATTACTAGCGGGAGTAAACGAGCAGTACTTC
TRBJ1-5,TRBD1,TRBV2,many,CASRTGGNQPQHF,TGTGCCAGTCGGACAGGGGGCAATCAGCCCCAGCATTTT
TRBJ1-3,TRBD1,TRBV15,few,CATSRLTGNSGNTMCF,TGTGCCACCAGCAGGTTGACAGGGAACTCTGGAAACACCATGTGTTTT
TRBJ2-5,-,TRBV20-1,-,CSAKFGPQETQYF,TGCAGTGCTAAGTTTGGGCCCCAAGAGACCCAGTACTTC
TRBJ2-5,TRBD2,TRBV7-2,-,CASSLDETSGAETQYF,TGTGCCAGCAGCTTAGACGAGACTAGCGGGGCGGAGACCCAGTACTTC
TRBJ1-5,-,TRBV7-6,medium-sized,CASSTDSNQPQHF,TGTGCCAGCAGTACGGACAGTAATCAGCCCCAGCATTTT
TRBJ1-4,-,TRBV25-1,few,CASRGLTEKLFF,TGTGCCAGCAGGGGGTTAACCGAAAAACTGTTTTTT
TRBJ1-2,-,TRBV29-1,-,CSVDSQGYGYTF,TGCAGCGTCGACTCCCAGGGCTATGGCTACACCTTC
TRBJ1-4,-,TRBV15,-,CATSRQNEKLFF,TGTGCCACCAGCAGACAAAATGAAAAACTGTTTTTT
TRBJ1-2,-,TRBV6-1,few,CASRRDYGYTF,TGTGCCAGCAGGCGGGACTATGGCTACACCTTC
TRBJ2-5,-,TRBV20-1,many,CSGGRDETQYF,TGCAGTGGGGGGCGCGATGAGACCCAGTACTTC
TRBJ1-5,-,TRBV25-1,medium-sized,CASSGGRIDQPQHF,TGTGCCAGCAGTGGGGGACGGATAGATCAGCCCCAGCATTTT